This TCR beta chain originates from a study of cytomegalovirus exposure and HLA in healthy donors (dated by TCRdb to 2016 to 2017). As for the study more broadly: An earlier analysis of some 500 of the donors reported 250 to 350 Gb of sequence data and 120 million or so unique TCR beta sequences from about 180 million T cells. An early release covering over 500 HLA-typed donors comprised roughly 300 gigabases of sequencing data and 85 million or so unique TCR sequences. The genetic ancestry cluster associated with self-reported Caucasian donors included 80% to 90% of the 398 genotyped donors. The aim of the study was to test whether cataloging public T cell receptors could identify signatures of past pathogen exposure. Using immunosequencing, the study profiled T cell repertoires from 500 to 800 subjects and related those repertoires to cytomegalovirus serostatus. Besides the first cohort of approximately 670 subjects, a separate validation cohort made up of around 120 different subjects was used. To predict cytomegalovirus infection status, the study brought together high-throughput TCR immunosequencing, statistical association of individual TCRs with disease status, and machine learning. A later analysis re-analyzed previously published TCR beta repertoires from approximately 700 donors and added high-resolution HLA genotyping to study TCR occurrence patterns. The later analysis used no new phenotypic data to find candidate immune exposures, relying instead on TCR beta sequences and their occurrence across donors. An earlier analysis of nearly 600 of the donors applied high-throughput TCR beta sequencing to assess whether each TCR beta V gene segment acted as functional or pseudogenic. Donor age, sex, ethnicity and CMV serostatus were compiled alongside the repertoire data. A later genetic analysis used genome-wide SNP genotypes for about three fifths of the 666 donors, treating that subset as a discovery cohort. Every repertoire in the discovery cohort had been generated on one and the same sequencing platform. Both class I and class II loci were covered by HLA typing, at four-digit resolution. Typing coverage varied by locus: roughly 629-640 donors for A, B, C, DRB1 and DQB1; 522 for DQA1; some 610 for DPA1; under 490 for DPB1. Roughly five DR-DQ haplotypes were handled as single units for association and clustering, since linkage in the cohort was strong. Across approximately 400 genotyped donors of the cohort, an average of about 250,000 unique TCR beta nucleotide sequences per donor were sequenced, and approximately 19% of those sequences were non-productive. Here is what the overall study found, with its caveats: For the cohort, immune exposure information was limited to CMV serostatus. The classifier was reported to diagnose cytomegalovirus status with high specificity and sensitivity in both the original and validation cohorts. Sequencing depth was assumed to be roughly uniform across donors in the presence/absence analyses, though that assumption may not hold. A few of the identified cytomegalovirus-associated TCR beta chains were confirmed in vitro to be specific for cytomegalovirus antigens. Broadly in line with IMGT annotations, most TCR beta V segments showed up in productive rearrangements about 87% or about 30% of the time in an earlier analysis of 450 to 750 of the donors. V-gene and J-gene trimming of TCR beta chains was associated with a missense DCLRE1C variant in a later genetic analysis, and the association was replicated in an independent cohort. In the study, approximately 150 TCR beta chains were listed as associated with cytomegalovirus. Because HLA typing was missing for some donors at each locus, association tests included only the typed subset. According to a later analysis, most CMV-associated TCR beta chains appeared to be HLA-restricted, and the HLA associations seemed to be driven largely by CMV exposure. A group of highly shared sequence variants was considered likely to be a technical artifact of the sequencing pipeline. When HLA alleles, especially DR and DQ, strongly co-occurred, attributing TCR associations to individual alleles was difficult. Linkage disequilibrium might explain the correlated functional status among segregating V segments, but an unknown experimental factor could not be excluded. In a later analysis, 15,000 to 20,000 TCR beta sequences were associated with specific HLA alleles at a false discovery rate of 0.05. Most TCR sequences were seen in very few donors, while some public TCRs were found in many individuals. The 87-base-pair reads could not distinguish some IMGT-functional V segments, including TRBV6-2 and TRBV6-3, so those segments were excluded. Several of the top co-occurrence clusters appeared to be linked to parvovirus B19, influenza, CMV and Epstein-Barr virus, according to a later analysis. A later genetic analysis reported fewer N-insertions in productive TCRs among donors in an Asian-associated ancestry cluster than the 666-donor mean. A later analysis found that HLA-associated TCR beta chains were more clonally expanded and had lower generation probabilities than equally common non-associated chains. Because counts were too low, around 17 rarely observed V segments, including chromosome 9 orphons, were left out of the earlier analysis of roughly 600 of the donors. In this cohort, only TCR beta chains were sequenced, and detectable features were limited by the absence of alpha or paired-chain data. It was suggested by the authors that the approach could potentially be generalized to other disease states and immunological phenotypes. In a later analysis, the rate of TCR association differed among HLA loci, with DRB1 alleles having the most associated TCRs and HLA-C alleles having the fewest. A further reported finding was that TCR beta sequences accurately predicted the HLA-A and HLA-B alleles for most subjects in the first cohort.

According to the germline V gene, CDR1 reads KGHSH and CDR2 reads LQKENI. The cysteine opens and the phenylalanine closes a CDR3 of 12 amino acids. The read is trimmed to its CDR3 DNA, 36 bases read in frame from base 1. The V and J ends are trimmed by 3 bases and 6 bases, leaving 6 bases between them. Library generation was performed with the immunoSEQ multiplex PCR assay. For the multiplex PCR, a mixture combining 60 forward primers for TCR Vbeta segments and 13 reverse primers for TCR Jbeta segments was used. The CDR3 region of rearranged TCR beta genes was amplified from genomic DNA by a multiplex PCR assay. Amplified TCR beta libraries were sequenced as 87-base-pair reads on the Illumina HiSeq System. The original methods were these. A later analysis tallied 70 million to 100 million unique TCR beta chains across the roughly 610 repertoires, and approximately 12 million of those chains were shared by two or more donors. A nearest-neighbor algorithm error-corrected the raw reads and collapsed the reads into unique sequences, merging closely related sequences to remove PCR and sequencing errors. To assign V, D and J gene segments, CDR3 sequences were aligned to IMGT reference sequences. For a sequence to be retained, at least a six-nucleotide match to both a V gene segment and a J gene segment was required. A rearrangement counted as productive if the CDR3 had no stop codons and remained in frame with V and J, and every other rearrangement counted as non-productive. CDR3 was defined according to IMGT convention as the region running from the second conserved V-encoded cysteine to the conserved J-encoded phenylalanine. The earlier analysis of 550 to 650 of the donors excluded any sequence lacking an unambiguous match to a single V gene segment. An earlier analysis of a few hundred of the donors called V segments functional above 56.7% productive rearrangements and segregating when the between-donor standard deviation exceeded 5%. A statistical classification framework was built for diagnosing cytomegalovirus status from the catalog of TCR beta chain sequences. A later analysis assigned V and J genes by comparing TCR nucleotide sequences with IMGT/GENE-DB human TR gene sequences. A later analysis assigned CDR3 sequences and most-parsimonious VDJ recombination scenarios with the TCRdist pipeline. In a later analysis, each TCR beta chain was defined by its CDR3 amino acid sequence together with its V-gene family, and reads lacking a unique V-gene family were excluded. A later analysis removed 550 to 650 highly shared, low-generation-probability nucleotide sequences to deal with suspected cross-contamination and a sequencing artifact. In a later analysis, a clonal expansion index for each public chain was calculated from normalized within-repertoire ranks of inferred template counts. In a later analysis, generation probabilities were computed using a VDJ recombination model fitted to out-of-frame rearrangements, and the results were checked against IGoR. Hypergeometric tests were used in a later analysis to score TCR-TCR, TCR-HLA and TCR-CMV co-occurrence, with a repertoire-size bias correction applied to the TCR pairs. False discovery rates were estimated in a later analysis by permuting HLA or CMV assignments 20 times. In a later analysis, co-occurring TCRs were grouped with DBSCAN, and TCRdist sequence similarity was added when clustering was performed within HLA-allele-positive subsets. For co-occurrence clustering, repertoires with fewer than 30,000 or more than 120,000 public chains were excluded, along with five or six repertoires with anomalous nucleotide sharing. What TCRdb holds here is the immuneACCESS table cut down to in-frame rearrangements. Part of the clones is not present; checked against another copy, under half of the missing clones reflect an unresolved V gene, and the others are unexplained. Clone size and V and J calls were adopted from that table, with D and trimming inferred from the DNA. The sample table holds 99,000 or so clones, of which around 80% were seen once. The ten largest clonotypes hold around 5.3% of the sample.

A note on this clone: The clone's antigen remains unknown. The sample holds no much larger clone one base away, and base qualities are not on file.

The cohort comprised several hundred healthy bone marrow donors. At the time of sampling, all cohort members were nominally healthy, though unrecorded immune exposures were likely present. The donor tested CMV seronegative and was one of the 352 seronegative cohort members. A peripheral blood sample was provided by each donor, and peripheral blood mononuclear cells were used for TCR beta sequencing. Genomic DNA was extracted from the blood cell samples with the Qiagen DNeasy Blood Extraction Kit. Sequenced sample: PBMCs. The rearrangement combines TRBV18 with TRBJ2-1; TRBD2 is perhaps the D gene, given 5 matching bases. This sequence was found in a male donor in good health and CMV-seronegative. Here the CDR3 is given as CASSPTSNEQFF. The DNA reads TGTGCCAGCTCACCCACTAGCAATGAGCAGTTCTTC.